The 22 T cell receptor beta chains presented below share a single source sample, sequenced in a study of control samples from healthy donors and cancer patients (dated by TCRdb to about 2020). Preparation of the library involved the immunoSEQ multiplex PCR assay. TCRdb limited this immuneACCESS table to in-frame rearrangements with V and J called. A share of clones is missing; checked studies link under half to unresolved V genes, and the rest is unexplained. This sample holds approximately 100,000 clones; 88% were observed only once. The ten largest clones add up to 14% of the sample. Sequencing input: blood. The receptors here all came from a man in his thirties or forties in good health.

The CDR3, as DNA: TGTGCCAGCAGCGTAGCTCCCTTCAGGATGAATTCACCCCTCCACTTT. Amino acid sequence: CASSVAPFRMNSPLHF. The chain is built from TRBV9 and TRBJ1-6, with no clear D. Germline values: CDR1 SGDLS, CDR2 YYNGEE. V lost 0 bases and J 7 bases, leaving 14 bases between the germline ends. This CDR3 has 16 residues. The full variable domain, in which reference TRBV9 and TRBJ1-6 provide the parts outside the CDR3, is DSGVTQTPKHLITATGQRVTLRCSPRSGDLSVYWYQQSLDQGLQFLIQYYNGEERAKGNILERFSAQQFPDLHSELNLSSLELGDSALYFCASSVAPFRMNSPLHFGNGTRLTVT.

This clone has just a few counts. The chain employs TRBV27 and TRBJ1-2, with D possibly being TRBD1 (6 bases). V was trimmed by 3 bases and J by 0 bases, leaving 11 bases between them. Germline CDR1 reads MNHEY; CDR2 reads SMNVEV (reference sequence). This CDR3 is 15 amino acids long. CDR3 bases: TGTGCCAGCAGTTTCTCGGGACACACTAACTATGGCTACACCTTC. This sequence encodes CASSFSGHTNYGYTF.

The chain couples TRBV10-3 to TRBJ1-4; unclear D gene. The V and J ends lost 6 bases and 6 bases respectively, with 17 bases between them. Germline V lookup: CDR1 ENHRY, CDR2 SYGVKD. This CDR3 comprises 15 residues. The CDR3 protein is CAIRGVGAKDEKLFF. In DNA form, the CDR3 reads TGTGCCATCAGGGGCGTCGGAGCGAAAGATGAAAAACTGTTTTTT.

The V and J genes are TRBV24-1 and TRBJ1-5; 7 bases line up with TRBD1. This CDR3 region has 16 residues. Germline values: CDR1 KGHDR, CDR2 SFDVKD. With V trimmed by 6 bases and J by 4 bases, 11 bases remained unmatched. CDR3 amino acids: CATSPGGTSRNQPQHF. CDR3 coding DNA: TGTGCCACCAGTCCAGGGGGGACATCAAGGAATCAGCCCCAGCATTTT.

This clone was seen just once. The chain carries TRBV18 and TRBJ1-1; tentatively, D is TRBD1 (6 bases). V was cut by 6 bases and J by 6 bases, with 17 bases left in between. CDR1 and CDR2 from the germline V gene are KGHSH and LQKENI. This CDR3 is 14 amino acids long. Written as DNA, the CDR3 is TGTGCCAGCTCTAGTGACAGGACCGTTTCTGAAGCTTTCTTT. It codes for CASSSDRTVSEAFF.

The rearrangement links TRBV12-3 or TRBV12-4 to TRBJ1-2; D gene ambiguous. The CDR3 extends over 12 amino acids. Trimming took 3 bases from V and 5 from J, leaving 7 bases between them. CDR3 in amino acids: CASSFGVYGYTF. The CDR3 DNA sequence: TGTGCCAGCAGTTTTGGAGTTTATGGCTACACCTTC.

This clone was recorded a few times. Other nucleotide sequences in the sample specify the same CDR3. This chain uses TRBV7-3 with TRBJ2-5; D gene uncertain. The germline V gene has CDR1 SGHTA and CDR2 FQGTGA. The CDR3 is 13 residues long. V lost 2 bases to trimming and J lost 3 bases, with 7 bases between them. The CDR3 is CASSLGTKETQYF. The CDR3, as DNA: TGTGCCAGCAGCTTAGGTACCAAAGAGACCCAGTACTTC.

The rearrangement uses TRBV6-5 and TRBJ2-4; maybe TRBD1 (6 bases). Germline V CDR1 and CDR2: MNHEY, SVGAGI. The ends were cut back, 6 bases at V and 6 bases at J, with 18 bases in the middle. The CDR3 extends over 15 amino acids. This chain's CDR3 is CASRDLGAPGNIQYF. The CDR3 coding sequence is TGTGCCAGCAGGGATCTGGGGGCCCCAGGAAACATTCAGTACTTC.

The V gene is TRBV27, the J gene TRBJ2-3, with no clear D. This CDR3 is 14 amino acids long. Germline CDR1 reads MNHEY; CDR2 reads SMNVEV (reference sequence). Trimming took 5 bases from V and 1 from J, leaving 10 bases between them. The CDR3 reads CASSQLFRTDTQYF. Written as DNA, the CDR3 is TGTGCCAGCAGTCAACTGTTTCGCACAGATACGCAGTATTTT.

V is TRBV19 and J is TRBJ1-2; 7 nucleotides align to TRBD1. CDR3 length: 14 amino acids. Germline V gene lookup returns CDR1 LNHDA and CDR2 SQIVND (reference sequence). V lost 7 bases, J lost 2 bases, and 7 bases stayed unmatched. This chain's CDR3 is CASNPGQRNYGYTF. CDR3 DNA sequence: TGTGCCAGTAACCCGGGACAGCGGAACTATGGCTACACCTTC.

The chain employs TRBV29-1 and TRBJ2-7, with 10 bases identical to TRBD2. Germline lookup yields CDR1 SQVTM and CDR2 ANQGSEA. This CDR3 spans 13 amino acids. V shed 7 bases, J shed 0 bases, and the junction held 3 bases outside the gene matches. The CDR3 coding sequence is TGCAGCGCACTAGCGGGAATCTCCTACGAGCAGTACTTC. Protein: CSALAGISYEQYF.

The chain has TRBV5-4 and TRBJ2-7; D may match TRBD1 or TRBD2 (6 bases each). Looked up from germline, CDR1 is SGHNT and CDR2 is YYREEE (reference sequence). The CDR3 loop spans 16 amino acids. Trimming took 5 bases from V and 5 from J, leaving 23 bases between them. The CDR3 DNA sequence: TGTGCCAGCAGAAAGAGGCCAGCGGAGGGGGTGGACGAGCAGTACTTC. Amino acid sequence: CASRKRPAEGVDEQYF.

The genes are TRBV7-3 and TRBJ2-2, with D unclear. Trimming cost V 5 bases and J 7 bases, with 11 bases left between them. The CDR3 is 13 amino acids. The V gene's germline CDR1 is SGHTA and CDR2 FQGTGA. CDR3 bases: TGTGCCAGCAGCCTAAGAGAAAACGGGGAGCTGTTTTTT. Its translation: CASSLRENGELFF.

The chain has TRBV12-5 and TRBJ2-5; 7 bases agree with TRBD2. V shed 2 bases, J shed 6 bases, and the junction held 6 bases outside the gene matches. This CDR3 contains 14 residues. Germline V gene lookup returns CDR1 LGHNT and CDR2 FRNRAP. The CDR3 DNA is TGTGCTAGTGGTTTGAGGACTAGGGGAAAGACCCAGTACTTC. Translated, it gives CASGLRTRGKTQYF.

The CDR3 spells CASSQGGGRWDNQPQHF. The CDR3 DNA follows: TGCGCCAGCAGCCAAGGTGGGGGGCGATGGGACAATCAGCCCCAGCATTTT. This chain links TRBV4-1 with TRBJ1-5; a possible D gene is TRBD1 (6 bases). The V and J ends lost 1 base and 3 bases respectively, with 16 bases between them. The CDR3 length is 17 residues. Germline assignment: CDR1 MGHRA and CDR2 YSYEKL.

The chain carries TRBV6-2 or TRBV6-3 and TRBJ2-5; 13 bases map to TRBD2. V was clipped by 4 bases and J by 4 bases; unmatched bases: 3. The germline CDR1 and CDR2 sequences are MNHEY and SVGEGT. The CDR3 consists of 15 residues. CDR3 DNA sequence: TGTGCCAGCAGTTTACTAGCGGGAGGGCCAGAGACCCAGTACTTC. Residues: CASSLLAGGPETQYF.

The CDR3 region is CASRGLAVRTGELFF. The CDR3 nucleotides read TGTGCCAGCAGGGGACTAGCGGTTAGAACCGGGGAGCTGTTTTTT. This chain links TRBV2 with TRBJ2-2; 11 bases agree with TRBD2. Germline V gene sequence: CDR1 SNHLY, CDR2 FYNNEI. This CDR3 is 15 amino acids long. Trimming cost V 6 bases and J 5 bases; bases outside gene matches: 5.

V and J are TRBV5-1 and TRBJ2-7; weak D call: TRBD2 (7 bases). This CDR3 comprises 15 residues. The V and J ends lost 1 base and 5 bases respectively, with 16 bases between them. Germline V gives CDR1 SGHRS, CDR2 YFSETQ. The CDR3 is CASSLRGGPRNEQYF. The CDR3 DNA is TGCGCCAGCAGCTTGAGGGGGGGCCCCCGGAACGAGCAGTACTTC.

The chain couples TRBV3-1 (or the pseudogene TRBV3-2) to TRBJ2-7, with 12 bases aligning to TRBD2. V shed 0 bases, J shed 6 bases, and the junction held 15 bases outside the gene matches. CDR1 and CDR2 from the germline V gene are LGHDT and YNNKEL (reference sequence). This CDR3 has 19 amino acids. The CDR3 DNA follows: TGTGCCAGCAGCCAAGATCCAACACTAGCGGGAGGTTCAGTGGGCGAGCAGTACTTC. Translation: CASSQDPTLAGGSVGEQYF.

This clone has only one observation. The chain joins TRBV5-4 to TRBJ1-2; D unclear. Trimming removed 0 bases at V and 4 bases at J, with 7 bases between. CDR1 SGHNT and CDR2 YYREEE come from the germline V gene (reference sequence). The CDR3 spans 13 residues. CDR3 nucleotide sequence: TGTGCCAGCAGCTTGGGACCGAGCTATGGCTACACCTTC. Residues: CASSLGPSYGYTF.

This clone was counted a single time. For the CDR3, the DNA is TGTGCCAGCAGCCTAGACGGGACAGCCTACAATGAGCAGTTCTTC. As protein: CASSLDGTAYNEQFF. The chain carries TRBV9 and TRBJ2-1; 7 positions match TRBD1. The CDR3 totals 15 residues. The V gene's germline CDR1 is SGDLS and CDR2 YYNGEE. The ends lost 4 bases at V and 2 bases at J; junction bases unmatched: 6.

The chain employs TRBV3-1 (or the pseudogene TRBV3-2) and TRBJ1-1; D not resolved. V was shortened by 1 base and J by 4 bases, with 7 bases between the two germline ends. Per germline, CDR1 LGHDT and CDR2 YNNKEL (reference sequence). This CDR3 comprises 13 residues. The CDR3 DNA follows: TGTGCCAGCAGCCAAGGGGTACGCACTGAAGCTTTCTTT. As protein: CASSQGVRTEAFF.